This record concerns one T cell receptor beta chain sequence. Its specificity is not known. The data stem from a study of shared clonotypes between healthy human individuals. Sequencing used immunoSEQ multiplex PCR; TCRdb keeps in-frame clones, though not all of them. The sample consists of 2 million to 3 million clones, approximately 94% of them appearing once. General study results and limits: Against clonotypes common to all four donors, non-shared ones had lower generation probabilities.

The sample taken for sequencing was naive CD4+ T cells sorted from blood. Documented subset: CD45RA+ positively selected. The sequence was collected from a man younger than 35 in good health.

CDR3 DNA sequence: TGTGCCAGCAGCCTACGGGACACGCATTACTATGGCTACACCTTC. As protein: CASSLRDTHYYGYTF. V is TRBV21-1 and J is TRBJ1-2; the DNA was not used to check the table's D call, TRBD1. TRBV21-1 is an annotated pseudogene. This CDR3 spans 15 amino acids.